These 3 T cell receptor beta chains were all obtained from the same sample, sequenced in a study of T cell repertoires in cytomegalovirus infection. TCRdb passed the reads through MiXCR, listing each CDR3 protein once. The data show 200,000 or so distinct CDR3 sequences, roughly 27% seen once. Sequences were obtained from PBMCs. All receptors come from a human donor in good health (CMV status not recorded). Some clones in this sample may be carry-over from other donors' samples.

This clonotype was seen only a few times. V gene TRBV6-5 combines with J gene TRBJ2-7, with D maybe TRBD1 (6 bases). CDR3 length equals 17 residues. Germline CDR1 and CDR2: MNHEY and SVGAGI. The V gene lost 3 bases and the J gene lost 2 bases, with 20 bases spanning the gap. This CDR3 is CASSYLARDTKPYEQYF. CDR3 bases: TGTGCCAGCAGTTATTTGGCCCGGGACACCAAGCCCTACGAGCAGTACTTC.

The DNA for the CDR3 is TGTGCCAGCAGCTTGCTAGTGAACACCGGGGAGCTGTTTTTT. It is translated as CASSLLVNTGELFF. V gene TRBV5-5 combines with J gene TRBJ2-2, with D hard to call. V was clipped by 1 base and J by 1 base, with 5 bases between them. The germline gives CDR1 SGHKS, CDR2 YYEKEE (reference sequence). This CDR3 has 14 residues.

V is TRBV11-2 and J is TRBJ2-3, with D possibly being TRBD2 (7 bases). The CDR3 contains 18 residues. CDR1 is SGHAT, CDR2 FQNNGV, per germline. With 1 base removed from V and 2 bases from J, the gap between germline ends came to 19 bases. The CDR3 here is CASSLGTRRGGPTDTQYF. The DNA of the CDR3 is TGTGCCAGCAGCTTAGGCACCCGTCGCGGGGGCCCCACAGATACGCAGTATTTT.